The rows below give T cell receptor beta chains drawn from one sample of a study of blood T cell repertoires in COVID-19. Profiling relied on immunoSEQ multiplex PCR, and the TCRdb table lists in-frame clones only, not all of them. The repertoire consists of some 100,000 clones, with roughly four fifths occurring once and the leading ten covering approximately 13%. The source material was peripheral blood. These TCRs come from a human donor in a cohort sampled during active COVID-19. Each CDR3 is given with its conserved first and last residue. A D gene is named only where the DNA matches it firmly.

D	V	J	DNA	CDR3
.	TRBV11-2	TRBJ2-7	TGTGCCAGCAGCTTCACAGGCTACTACGAGCAGTACTTC	CASSFTGYYEQYF
TRBD2	TRBV6-2/TRBV6-3	TRBJ2-3	TGTGCCAGCAGTTCCCTCCGACTAGCGGGGGCCTTGGATACGCAGTATTTT	CASSSLRLAGALDTQYF
.	TRBV11-2	TRBJ2-2	TGTGCCAGCAGTCCGATAGCCGGGGAGCTGTTTTTT	CASSPIAGELFF
TRBD1	TRBV28	TRBJ1-2	TGTGCCAGCAGTTCTACAGGGGGGCCAAACTATGGCTACACCTTC	CASSSTGGPNYGYTF
TRBD1	TRBV2	TRBJ1-5	TGTGCCAGCCGAGGGGGCCTCAATCAGCCCCAGCATTTT	CASRGGLNQPQHF
TRBD2	TRBV13	TRBJ2-3	TGTGCCAGCAGCTTACGGATTGGCGGGGGGGCCACGGATACGCAGTATTTT	CASSLRIGGGATDTQYF
.	TRBV5-1	TRBJ2-7	TGCGCCAGCAGCCCACAAGCCGGGACAAGCTACGAGCAGTACTTC	CASSPQAGTSYEQYF
TRBD2	TRBV7-9	TRBJ2-3	TGTGCCAGCAGCTTGGGCCTAGCGGGGGGGCGATCGAGCACAGATACGCAGTATTTT	CASSLGLAGGRSSTDTQYF
.	TRBV5-1	TRBJ2-7	TGCGCCAGCAGCTTATCCCCTAGCGCGGGCGAGCAGTACTTC	CASSLSPSAGEQYF
TRBD1	TRBV5-6	TRBJ1-6	TGTGCCAGCAGCCCCCTGGACAGGGTTTCACCCCTCCACTTT	CASSPLDRVSPLHF